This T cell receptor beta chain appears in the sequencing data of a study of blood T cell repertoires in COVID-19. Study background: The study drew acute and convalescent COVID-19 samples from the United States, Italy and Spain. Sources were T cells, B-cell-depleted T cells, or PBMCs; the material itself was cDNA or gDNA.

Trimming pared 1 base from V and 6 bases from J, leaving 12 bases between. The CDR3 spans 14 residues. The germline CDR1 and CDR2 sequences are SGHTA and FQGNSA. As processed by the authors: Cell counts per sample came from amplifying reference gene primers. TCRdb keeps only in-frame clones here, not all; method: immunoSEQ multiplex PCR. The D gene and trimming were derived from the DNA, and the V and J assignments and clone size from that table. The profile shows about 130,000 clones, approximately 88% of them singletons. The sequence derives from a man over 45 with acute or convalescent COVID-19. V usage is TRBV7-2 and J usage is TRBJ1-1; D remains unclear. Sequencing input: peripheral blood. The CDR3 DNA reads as TGTGCCAGCAGCTTAGAGTCCGGGATGCCTGAAGCTTTCTTT. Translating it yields CASSLESGMPEAFF.